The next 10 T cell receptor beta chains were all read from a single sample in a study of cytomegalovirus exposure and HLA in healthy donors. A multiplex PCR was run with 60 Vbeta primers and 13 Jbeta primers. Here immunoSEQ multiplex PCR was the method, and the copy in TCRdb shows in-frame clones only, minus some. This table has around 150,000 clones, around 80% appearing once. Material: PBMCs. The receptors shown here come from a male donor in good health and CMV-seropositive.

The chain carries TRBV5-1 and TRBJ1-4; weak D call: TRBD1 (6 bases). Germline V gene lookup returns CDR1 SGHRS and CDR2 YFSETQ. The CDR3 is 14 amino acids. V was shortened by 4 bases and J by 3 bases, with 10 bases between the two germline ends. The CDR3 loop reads CASSPGQPNEKLFF. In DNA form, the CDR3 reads TGCGCCAGCAGCCCGGGACAACCTAATGAAAAACTGTTTTTT.

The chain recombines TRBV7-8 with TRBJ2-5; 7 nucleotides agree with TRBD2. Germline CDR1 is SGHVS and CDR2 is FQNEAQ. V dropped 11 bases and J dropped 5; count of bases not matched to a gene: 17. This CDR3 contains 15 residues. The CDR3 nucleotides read TGTGCCGCCAAAGGCGGGAGAGGGTATCAGGAGACCCAGTACTTC. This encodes CAAKGGRGYQETQYF.

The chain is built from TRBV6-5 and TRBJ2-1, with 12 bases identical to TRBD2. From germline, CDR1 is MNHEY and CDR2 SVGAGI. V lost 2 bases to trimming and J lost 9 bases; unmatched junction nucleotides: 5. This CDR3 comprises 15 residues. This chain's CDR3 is CASSYRLAGGGEQFF. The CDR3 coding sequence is TGTGCCAGCAGTTACAGGCTAGCGGGAGGGGGTGAGCAGTTCTTC.

The CDR3 loop is CASSFSQGNIQYF. The CDR3 nucleotides are TGTGCCAGCAGCTTTTCACAGGGAAACATTCAGTACTTC. The V and J genes are TRBV5-4 and TRBJ2-4; D possibly corresponds to TRBD1 (6 bases). The V and J ends lost 2 bases and 6 bases respectively, with 9 bases between them. The germline V gene encodes CDR1 SGHNT and CDR2 YYREEE (reference sequence). CDR3 size: 13 residues.

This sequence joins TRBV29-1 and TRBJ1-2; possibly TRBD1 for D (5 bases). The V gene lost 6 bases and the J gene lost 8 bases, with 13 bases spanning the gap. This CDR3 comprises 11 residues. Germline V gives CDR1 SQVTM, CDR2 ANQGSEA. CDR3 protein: CSVGGLAGYTF. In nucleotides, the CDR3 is TGCAGCGTGGGGGGACTGGCGGGCTACACCTTC.

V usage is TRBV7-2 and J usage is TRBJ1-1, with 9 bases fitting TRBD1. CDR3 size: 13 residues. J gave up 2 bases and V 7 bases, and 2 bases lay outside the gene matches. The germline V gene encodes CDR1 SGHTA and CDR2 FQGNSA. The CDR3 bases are TGTGCCAGCAACAGGGGGCAAAACACTGAAGCTTTCTTT. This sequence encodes CASNRGQNTEAFF.

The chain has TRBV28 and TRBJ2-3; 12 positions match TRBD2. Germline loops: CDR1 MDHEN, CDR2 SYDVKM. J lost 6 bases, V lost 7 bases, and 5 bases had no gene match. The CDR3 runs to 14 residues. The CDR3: CASTLTSGRDTQYF. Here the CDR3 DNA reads TGTGCCAGCACCCTCACTAGCGGGAGGGATACGCAGTATTTT.

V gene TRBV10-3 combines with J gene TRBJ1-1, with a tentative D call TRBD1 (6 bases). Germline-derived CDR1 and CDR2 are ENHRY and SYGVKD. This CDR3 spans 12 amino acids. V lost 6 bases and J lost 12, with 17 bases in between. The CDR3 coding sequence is TGTGCCATCAGGGACGGTGAGGGGGAGACTTTCTTT. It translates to CAIRDGEGETFF.

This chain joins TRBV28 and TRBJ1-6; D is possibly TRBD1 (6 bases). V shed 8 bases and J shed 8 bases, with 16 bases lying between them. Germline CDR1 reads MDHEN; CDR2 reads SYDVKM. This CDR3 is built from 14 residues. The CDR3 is CASDRGGRDSPLHF. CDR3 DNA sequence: TGTGCCAGCGATCGCGGGGGGCGGGATTCACCCCTCCACTTT.

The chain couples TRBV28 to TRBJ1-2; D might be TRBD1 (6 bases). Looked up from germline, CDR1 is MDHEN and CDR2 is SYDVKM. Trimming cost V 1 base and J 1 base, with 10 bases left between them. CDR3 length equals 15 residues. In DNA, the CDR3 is TGTGCCAGCAGTTTATATCAGGGGATTAACTATGGCTACACCTTC. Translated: CASSLYQGINYGYTF.